Below, 14 T cell receptor beta chains from the same sample are listed, as sequenced in a study of siplizumab effects on memory and regulatory T cells. This table comes from immunoSEQ multiplex PCR, and its TCRdb copy is limited to in-frame clones, with some not included. The sample contains about 72,000 clones, 75% to 95% of which appear only once. What was sequenced was CD8+ T cells sorted from blood. The source is a human donor in good health.

The chain couples TRBV2 to TRBJ1-1; D is uncertain. Looked up from germline, CDR1 is SNHLY and CDR2 is FYNNEI. There are 14 residues in the CDR3. The ends were cut back, 2 bases at V and 4 bases at J, with 11 bases in the middle. The CDR3, as DNA: TGTGCCAGCAGTGAATGGACGGGGAGCACTGAAGCTTTCTTT. Its protein product is CASSEWTGSTEAFF.

The chain combines TRBV19 with TRBJ1-1, with 7 bases fitting TRBD1. The trim removed 5 bases at V and 4 bases at J, leaving 7 bases unmatched. Germline V CDR1 and CDR2: LNHDA, SQIVND (reference sequence). The CDR3 consists of 14 residues. DNA for the CDR3: TGTGCCAGTAGTCAGGGGGGGAGGGTCACTGAAGCTTTCTTT. Translation gives CASSQGGRVTEAFF.

This clone was seen only once. The chain has TRBV4-2 and TRBJ1-2; 12 bases agree with TRBD1. After removal of 4 bases from V and 8 bases from J, the junction contained 8 bases not matched to a gene. This CDR3 region has 15 residues. Germline-derived CDR1 and CDR2 are LGHNA and YNFKEQ. CDR3 sequence reads: CASSPGTGGLGGYTF. DNA of the CDR3: TGTGCCAGCAGCCCAGGGACAGGGGGCTTGGGCGGCTACACCTTC.

This clone was observed a single time. V and J are TRBV6-4 and TRBJ2-2; D not resolved. The CDR3 has 13 amino acids. Germline-derived CDR1 and CDR2 are MRHNA and SNTAGT. Trimming took 7 bases from V and 0 from J, leaving 6 bases between them. The chain's CDR3 is CASTAANTGELFF. CDR3 bases: TGTGCCAGCACGGCGGCGAACACCGGGGAGCTGTTTTTT.

This rearrangement joins TRBV16 to TRBJ2-2; D call uncertain. The germline V and J ends were trimmed by 0 bases and 1 base, with 9 bases remaining between them. Looked up from germline, CDR1 is KGHSY and CDR2 is FQNENV. This CDR3 comprises 16 residues. The CDR3 DNA reads TGTGCCAGCAGCCAATCCCCAGCAGGGAACACCGGGGAGCTGTTTTTT. As protein: CASSQSPAGNTGELFF.

The chain joins TRBV11-3 to TRBJ2-3; no clear D. Trimming cost V 7 bases and J 4 bases, with 12 bases left between them. The CDR3 loop spans 13 amino acids. CDR1 is SGHNT, CDR2 YENEEA, per germline. CDR3 region: CASKKAEADTQYF. In DNA, the CDR3 is TGTGCCAGCAAAAAAGCTGAAGCAGATACGCAGTATTTT. Full variable domain (remainder filled in from reference TRBV11-3 and TRBJ2-3): EAGVVQSPRYKIIEKKQPVAFWCNPISGHNTLYWYLQNLGQGPELLIRYENEEAVDDSQLPKDRFSAERLKGVDSTLKIQPAELGDSAVYLCASKKAEADTQYFGPGTRLTVL.

This clone was found once. The DNA of the CDR3 is TGTGCCTGGAGCCAAAACACAGGCTACGAGCAGTACTTC. Amino acid sequence: CAWSQNTGYEQYF. The rearrangement links TRBV30 to TRBJ2-7; tentatively, D is TRBD1 (5 bases). Trimming took off 3 bases at V and 3 bases at J, with 12 bases between the two ends. Germline CDR1 reads GTSNPN; CDR2 reads SVGIG (reference sequence). The CDR3 extends over 13 amino acids.

The rearrangement uses TRBV29-1 and TRBJ2-2; weak D call: TRBD2 (6 bases). Trimming stripped 8 bases from V and 0 bases from J, with 10 bases between. This CDR3 has 13 amino acids. The V gene's germline CDR1 is SQVTM and CDR2 ANQGSEA. Here the CDR3 DNA reads TGCAGCATTGCGGGGCCGAACACCGGGGAGCTGTTTTTT. The encoded protein is CSIAGPNTGELFF.

The V and J genes are TRBV19 and TRBJ2-7, with a tentative D call TRBD1 (5 bases). Trimming took 7 bases from V and 0 from J, leaving 10 bases between them. The CDR3 is made up of 13 amino acids. CDR1 and CDR2 (germline): LNHDA, SQIVND (reference sequence). The CDR3, as DNA: TGTGCCAGTAAGGTGGACAACTCCTACGAGCAGTACTTC. Protein sequence: CASKVDNSYEQYF.

This chain joins TRBV6-1 and TRBJ2-3; TRBD2 agrees at 12 bases. CDR3 length: 15 amino acids. Germline-derived CDR1 and CDR2 are MNHNS and SASEGT. V was pared by 7 bases and J by 3 bases, with 5 bases of the junction left unmatched. In nucleotides, the CDR3 is TGTGCCAGCATCCATCTAGCGGGGGGGACAGATACGCAGTATTTT. Its translation is CASIHLAGGTDTQYF.

The chain links TRBV30 to TRBJ2-7; a weak D match, TRBD2 (5 bases). CDR1 and CDR2 from the germline V gene are GTSNPN and SVGIG (reference sequence). The CDR3 sequence is 13 residues long. Trimming removed 8 bases at V and 5 bases at J, with 19 bases between. The CDR3 protein is CAGRPYGVHEQYF. As DNA, the CDR3 is TGTGCCGGACGGCCCTACGGGGTCCACGAGCAGTACTTC. Based on the CDR3 plus reference TRBV30 and TRBJ2-7, the full variable domain is SQTIHQWPATLVQPVGSPLSLECTVEGTSNPNLYWYRQAAGRGLQLLFYSVGIGQISSEVPQNLSASRPQDRQFILSSKKLLLSDSGFYLCAGRPYGVHEQYFGPGTRLTVT.

The chain couples TRBV25-1 to TRBJ2-1; maybe TRBD1 (6 bases). Deletions cut 2 bases from V and 5 bases from J, with 10 bases between. The CDR3 totals 14 residues. Germline CDR1 is MGHDK and CDR2 is SYGVNS. The DNA for the CDR3 is TGTGCCAGCAGTGAACAGGGGAAACACAATGAGCAGTTCTTC. Its protein is CASSEQGKHNEQFF.

As to this clone: The sample holds other DNA sequences that translate to the same CDR3. The V and J genes are TRBV5-6 and TRBJ2-7; D is possibly TRBD2 (6 bases). V was clipped by 4 bases and J by 0 bases, with 8 bases between them. Germline assignment: CDR1 SGHDT and CDR2 YYEEEE. CDR3 length: 13 residues. This CDR3 is CASSLGSSYEQYF. CDR3 sequence (DNA): TGTGCCAGCAGCCTCGGGAGCTCCTACGAGCAGTACTTC.

V is TRBV5-1 and J is TRBJ2-1; 13 positions match TRBD2. V trimming: 1 base; J trimming: 6 bases; junction bases outside the gene matches: 16. Germline V CDR1 and CDR2: SGHRS, YFSETQ. The CDR3 length is 20 residues. CDR3 coding DNA: TGCGCCAGCAGCTTGCAACCTGGACTAGCGGGAGTTGGTCGCGGCAATGAGCAGTTCTTC. Its protein is CASSLQPGLAGVGRGNEQFF.